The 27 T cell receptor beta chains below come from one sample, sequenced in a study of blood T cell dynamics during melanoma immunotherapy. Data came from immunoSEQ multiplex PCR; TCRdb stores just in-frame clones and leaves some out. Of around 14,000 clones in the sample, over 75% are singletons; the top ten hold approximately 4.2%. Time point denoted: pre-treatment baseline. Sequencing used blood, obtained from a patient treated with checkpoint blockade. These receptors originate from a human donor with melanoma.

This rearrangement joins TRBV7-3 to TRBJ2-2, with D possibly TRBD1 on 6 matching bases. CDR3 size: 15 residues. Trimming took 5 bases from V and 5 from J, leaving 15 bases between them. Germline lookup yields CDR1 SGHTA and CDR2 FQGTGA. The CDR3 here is CASSPNRAVTGELFF. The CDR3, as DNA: TGTGCCAGCAGCCCAAACAGGGCAGTGACCGGGGAGCTGTTTTTT.

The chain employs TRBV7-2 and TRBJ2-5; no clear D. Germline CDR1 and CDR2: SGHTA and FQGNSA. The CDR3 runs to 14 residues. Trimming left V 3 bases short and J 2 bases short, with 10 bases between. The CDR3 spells CASSFTRFQETQYF. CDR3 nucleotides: TGTGCCAGCAGCTTTACGAGGTTTCAAGAGACCCAGTACTTC.

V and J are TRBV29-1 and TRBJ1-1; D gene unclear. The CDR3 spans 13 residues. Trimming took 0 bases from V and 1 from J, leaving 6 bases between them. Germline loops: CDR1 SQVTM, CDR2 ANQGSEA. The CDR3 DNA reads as TGCAGCGTTGAAGACAGGAGGAACACTGAAGCTTTCTTT. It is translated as CSVEDRRNTEAFF. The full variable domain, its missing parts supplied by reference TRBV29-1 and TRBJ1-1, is SAVISQKPSRDICQRGTSLTIQCQVDSQVTMMFWYRQQPGQSLTLIATANQGSEATYESGFVIDKFPISRPNLTFSTLTVSNMSPEDSSIYLCSVEDRRNTEAFFGQGTRLTVV.

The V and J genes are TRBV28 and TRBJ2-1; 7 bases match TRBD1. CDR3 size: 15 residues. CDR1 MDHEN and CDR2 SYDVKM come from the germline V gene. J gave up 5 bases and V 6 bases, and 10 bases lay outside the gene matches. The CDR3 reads CASRPPPGTDNEQFF. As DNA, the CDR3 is TGTGCCAGCAGGCCTCCACCGGGGACAGACAATGAGCAGTTCTTC.

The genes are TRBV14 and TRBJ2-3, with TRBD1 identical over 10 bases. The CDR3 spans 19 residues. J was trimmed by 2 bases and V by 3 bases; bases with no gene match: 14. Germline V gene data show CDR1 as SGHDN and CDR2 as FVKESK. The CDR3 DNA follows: TGTGCCAGCAGCCATATAGGGACAGGGGATAAGAAGGTCACAGATACGCAGTATTTT. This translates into CASSHIGTGDKKVTDTQYF.

The CDR3 protein is CASSVGESYEQYF. In DNA, the CDR3 is TGTGCCAGCAGTGTAGGGGAATCCTACGAGCAGTACTTC. This chain uses TRBV6-1 with TRBJ2-7; perhaps TRBD1 as D (5 bases). CDR3 length: 13 residues. Germline V gene lookup returns CDR1 MNHNS and CDR2 SASEGT. V was cut by 4 bases and J by 1 base, with 8 bases left in between.

In DNA form, the CDR3 reads TGCGCCAGCAGCTTGGATTCGGGGGGACCCTACGAGCAGTACTTC. This translates into CASSLDSGGPYEQYF. The chain links TRBV5-1 to TRBJ2-7; 7 nucleotides agree with TRBD2. The V gene's germline CDR1 is SGHRS and CDR2 YFSETQ. V lost 0 bases to trimming and J lost 2 bases; unmatched junction nucleotides: 5. The CDR3 extends over 15 amino acids.

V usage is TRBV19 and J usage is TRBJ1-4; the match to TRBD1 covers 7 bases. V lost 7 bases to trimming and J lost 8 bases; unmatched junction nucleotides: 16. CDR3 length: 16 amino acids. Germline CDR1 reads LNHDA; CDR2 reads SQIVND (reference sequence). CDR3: CASTAMPSNRGEKLFF. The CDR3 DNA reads TGTGCCAGTACCGCGATGCCCTCCAACAGGGGAGAAAAACTGTTTTTT.

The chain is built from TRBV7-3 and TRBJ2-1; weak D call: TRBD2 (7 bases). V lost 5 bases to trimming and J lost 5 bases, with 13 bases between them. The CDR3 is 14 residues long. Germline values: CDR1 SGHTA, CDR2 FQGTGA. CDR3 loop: CASSARGPHNEQFF. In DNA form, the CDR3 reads TGTGCCAGCAGCGCGCGGGGGCCCCACAATGAGCAGTTCTTC.

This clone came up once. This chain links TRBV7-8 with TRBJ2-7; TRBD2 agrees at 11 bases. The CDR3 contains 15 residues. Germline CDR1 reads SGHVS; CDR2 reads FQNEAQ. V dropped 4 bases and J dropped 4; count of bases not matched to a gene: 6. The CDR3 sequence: CASSSSGGRGYEQYF. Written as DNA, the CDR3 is TGTGCCAGCAGCTCTAGCGGGGGGCGGGGGTACGAGCAGTACTTC.

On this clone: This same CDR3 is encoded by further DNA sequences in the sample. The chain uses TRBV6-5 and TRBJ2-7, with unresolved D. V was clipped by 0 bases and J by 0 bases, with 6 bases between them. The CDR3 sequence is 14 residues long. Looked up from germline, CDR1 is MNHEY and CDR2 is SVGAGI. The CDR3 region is CASSYSGSSYEQYF. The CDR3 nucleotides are TGTGCCAGCAGTTACTCCGGCAGCTCCTACGAGCAGTACTTC.

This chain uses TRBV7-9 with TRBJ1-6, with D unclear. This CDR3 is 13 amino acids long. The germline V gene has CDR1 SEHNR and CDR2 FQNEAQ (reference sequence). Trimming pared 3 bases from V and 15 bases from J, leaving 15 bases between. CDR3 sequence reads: CASSFTISSLLHF. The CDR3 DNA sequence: TGTGCCAGCAGCTTTACTATTTCCAGTCTCCTCCACTTT.

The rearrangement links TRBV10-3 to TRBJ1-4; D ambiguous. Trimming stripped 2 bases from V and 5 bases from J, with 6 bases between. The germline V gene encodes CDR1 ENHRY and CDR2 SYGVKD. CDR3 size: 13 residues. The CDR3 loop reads CAISELRNEKLFF. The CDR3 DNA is TGTGCCATCAGTGAGCTAAGAAATGAAAAACTGTTTTTT.

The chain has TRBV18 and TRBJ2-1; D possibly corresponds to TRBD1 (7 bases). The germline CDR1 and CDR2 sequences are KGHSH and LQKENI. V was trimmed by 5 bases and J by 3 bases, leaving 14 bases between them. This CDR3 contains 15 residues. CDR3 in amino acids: CASSLEGARYNEQFF. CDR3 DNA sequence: TGTGCCAGCTCATTGGAGGGGGCCCGCTACAATGAGCAGTTCTTC.

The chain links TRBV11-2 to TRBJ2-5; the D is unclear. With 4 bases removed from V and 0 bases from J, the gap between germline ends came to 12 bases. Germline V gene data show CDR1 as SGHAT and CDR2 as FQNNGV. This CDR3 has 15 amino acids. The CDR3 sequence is CASSSGNGYQETQYF. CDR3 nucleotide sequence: TGTGCCAGCAGCTCGGGTAACGGGTACCAAGAGACCCAGTACTTC.

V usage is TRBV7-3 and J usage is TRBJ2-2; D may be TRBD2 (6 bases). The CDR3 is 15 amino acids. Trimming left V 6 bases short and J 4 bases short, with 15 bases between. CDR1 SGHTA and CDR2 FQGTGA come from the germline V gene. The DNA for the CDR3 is TGTGCCAGCAGATCCTCGCCTAGCGCCACCGGGGAGCTGTTTTTT. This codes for CASRSSPSATGELFF.

The CDR3 protein is CASSPGRNYGYTF. CDR3 nucleotides: TGTGCCAGCAGCCCCGGACGTAACTATGGCTACACCTTC. The chain joins TRBV6-6 to TRBJ1-2, with D uncertain. V lost 6 bases and J 1 base, leaving 9 bases between the germline ends. CDR1 is MNHNY and CDR2 is SVGAGI in the germline V gene (reference sequence). The CDR3 totals 13 residues.

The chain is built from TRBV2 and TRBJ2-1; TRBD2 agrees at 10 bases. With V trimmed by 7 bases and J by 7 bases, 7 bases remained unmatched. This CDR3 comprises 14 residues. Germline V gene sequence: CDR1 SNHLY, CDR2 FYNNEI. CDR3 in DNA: TGTGCCAGCACCCGGCTAGCGGGGGTTAATGAGCAGTTCTTC. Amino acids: CASTRLAGVNEQFF.

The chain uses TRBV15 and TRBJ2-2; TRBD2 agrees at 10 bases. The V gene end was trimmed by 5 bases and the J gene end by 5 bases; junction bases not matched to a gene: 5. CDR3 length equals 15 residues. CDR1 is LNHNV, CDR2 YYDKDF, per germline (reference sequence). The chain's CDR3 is CATSSRAGGTGELFF. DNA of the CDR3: TGTGCCACCAGCTCGAGAGCGGGGGGGACCGGGGAGCTGTTTTTT.

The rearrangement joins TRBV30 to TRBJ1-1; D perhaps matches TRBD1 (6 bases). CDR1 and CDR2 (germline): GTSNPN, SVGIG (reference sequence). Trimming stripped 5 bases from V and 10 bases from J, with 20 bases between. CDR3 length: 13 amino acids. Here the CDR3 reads CAWCMEMGRGAFF. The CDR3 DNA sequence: TGTGCCTGGTGTATGGAAATGGGCAGGGGAGCTTTCTTT.

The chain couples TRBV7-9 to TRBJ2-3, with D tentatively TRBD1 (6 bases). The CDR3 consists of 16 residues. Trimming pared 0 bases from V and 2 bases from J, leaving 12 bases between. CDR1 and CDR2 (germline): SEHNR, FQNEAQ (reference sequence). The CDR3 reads CASSLARQGITDTQYF. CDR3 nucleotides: TGTGCCAGCAGCTTAGCCCGGCAGGGGATCACAGATACGCAGTATTTT.

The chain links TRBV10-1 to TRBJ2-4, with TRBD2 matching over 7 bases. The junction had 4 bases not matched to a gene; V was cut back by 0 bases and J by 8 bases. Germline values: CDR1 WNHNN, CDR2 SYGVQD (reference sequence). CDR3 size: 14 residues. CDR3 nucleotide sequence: TGCGCCAGCAGTGAGTCGACTAGCTCAGACATTCAGTACTTC. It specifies CASSESTSSDIQYF.

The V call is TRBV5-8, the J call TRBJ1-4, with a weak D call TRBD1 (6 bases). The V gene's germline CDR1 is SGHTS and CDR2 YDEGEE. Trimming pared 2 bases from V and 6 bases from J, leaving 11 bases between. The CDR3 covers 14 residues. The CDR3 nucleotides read TGTGCCAGCAGCTTCCGAGGGGGGTATGAAAAACTGTTTTTT. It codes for CASSFRGGYEKLFF.

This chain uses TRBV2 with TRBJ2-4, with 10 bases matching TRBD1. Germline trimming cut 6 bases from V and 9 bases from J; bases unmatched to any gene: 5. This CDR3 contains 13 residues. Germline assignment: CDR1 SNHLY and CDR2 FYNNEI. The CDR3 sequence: CASSRQGAFIQYF. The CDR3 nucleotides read TGTGCCAGCAGCAGACAGGGGGCGTTCATTCAGTACTTC.

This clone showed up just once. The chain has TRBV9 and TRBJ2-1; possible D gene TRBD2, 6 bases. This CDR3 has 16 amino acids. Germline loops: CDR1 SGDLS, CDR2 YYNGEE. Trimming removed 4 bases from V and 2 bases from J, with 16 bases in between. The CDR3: CASSPGTPGAYNEQFF. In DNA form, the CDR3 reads TGTGCCAGCAGCCCGGGGACTCCGGGCGCCTACAATGAGCAGTTCTTC.

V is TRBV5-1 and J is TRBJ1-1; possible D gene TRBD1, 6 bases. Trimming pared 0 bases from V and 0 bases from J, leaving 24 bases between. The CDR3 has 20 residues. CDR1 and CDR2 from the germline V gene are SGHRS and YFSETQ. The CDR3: CASSLEGPTGIGVMNTEAFF. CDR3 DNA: TGCGCCAGCAGCTTGGAGGGCCCAACAGGGATAGGGGTCATGAACACTGAAGCTTTCTTT. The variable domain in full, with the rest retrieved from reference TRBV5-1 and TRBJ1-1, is KAGVTQTPRYLIKTRGQQVTLSCSPISGHRSVSWYQQTPGQGLQFLFEYFSETQRNKGNFPGRFSGRQFSNSRSEMNVSTLELGDSALYLCASSLEGPTGIGVMNTEAFFGQGTRLTVV.

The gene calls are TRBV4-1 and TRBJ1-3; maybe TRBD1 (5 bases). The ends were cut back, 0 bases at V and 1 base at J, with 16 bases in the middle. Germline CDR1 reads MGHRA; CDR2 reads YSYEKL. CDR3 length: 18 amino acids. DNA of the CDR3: TGCGCCAGCAGCCAAGAGGGGAGTCCAGGGATATCTGGAAACACCATATATTTT. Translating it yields CASSQEGSPGISGNTIYF.